This T cell receptor (beta chain) was captured in a study of graft-versus-host responses after intestinal transplantation. On the study more broadly: Transplants given to recipients were multivisceral, liver-intestinal, or isolated intestinal. Every transplant recipient was induced with anti-thymocyte globulin, then maintained on tacrolimus and steroids for approximately three years.

Study-level results: GvH clones were found in recipient marrow; some appeared first in ileum or blood. High graft-versus-host to host-versus-graft clonal ratios were seen in allografts of patients with graft-donor T cell macrochimerism.

Some clones are missing from TCRdb's copy, which holds only in-frame ones; the method was immunoSEQ multiplex PCR. The table records around 90,000 clones, 85% to 95% of them present only once. A word on this clone: As yet, its antigen is unknown.

Trimming shortened V by 3 bases and J by 3 bases, and 9 bases separated the two germline ends. Germline assignment: CDR1 MDHEN and CDR2 SYDVKM. This CDR3 region has 14 residues. The sample consisted of unstimulated CD8+ T cells sorted from spleen or lymph node cells, taken before transplant. The chain has TRBV28 and TRBJ1-5, with D unclear. The receptor's source is a human donor who was the organ donor for an intestinal transplant. The CDR3 DNA reads TGTGCCAGCAGTTTCGGGTCCGTCAATCAGCCCCAGCATTTT. Its protein product is CASSFGSVNQPQHF.